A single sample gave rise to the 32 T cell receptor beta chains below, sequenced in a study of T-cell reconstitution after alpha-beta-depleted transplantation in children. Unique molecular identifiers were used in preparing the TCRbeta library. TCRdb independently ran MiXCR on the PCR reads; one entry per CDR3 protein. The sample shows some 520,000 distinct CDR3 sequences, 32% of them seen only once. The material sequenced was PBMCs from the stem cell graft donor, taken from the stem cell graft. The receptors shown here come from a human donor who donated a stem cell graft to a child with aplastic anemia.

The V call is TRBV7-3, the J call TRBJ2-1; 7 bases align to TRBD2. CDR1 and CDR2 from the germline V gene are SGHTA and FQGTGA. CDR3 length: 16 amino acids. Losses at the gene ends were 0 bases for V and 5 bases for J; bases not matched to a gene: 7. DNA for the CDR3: TGTGCCAGCAGCTTAACGGCGGGAGCATCCGACAATGAGCAGTTCTTC. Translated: CASSLTAGASDNEQFF.

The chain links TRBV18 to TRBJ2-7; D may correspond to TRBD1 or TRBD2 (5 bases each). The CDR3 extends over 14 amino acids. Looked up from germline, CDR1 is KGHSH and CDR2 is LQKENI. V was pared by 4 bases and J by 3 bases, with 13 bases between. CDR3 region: CASSLGVSNYEQYV. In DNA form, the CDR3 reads TGTGCCAGCTCACTGGGGGTCTCAAACTACGAGCAGTACGTC.

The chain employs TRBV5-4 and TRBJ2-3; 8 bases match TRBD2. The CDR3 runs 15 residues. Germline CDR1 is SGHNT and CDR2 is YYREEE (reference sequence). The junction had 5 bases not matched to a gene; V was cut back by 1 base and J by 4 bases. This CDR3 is CASSLRREVPDTQYF. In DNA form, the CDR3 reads TGTGCCAGCAGCTTGAGGCGGGAGGTCCCAGATACGCAGTATTTT. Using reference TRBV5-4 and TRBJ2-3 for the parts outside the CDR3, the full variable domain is ETGVTQSPTHLIKTRGQQVTLRCSSQSGHNTVSWYQQALGQGPQFIFQYYREEENGRGNFPPRFSGLQFPNYSSELNVNALELDDSALYLCASSLRREVPDTQYFGPGTRLTVL.

DNA of the CDR3: TGTGCCAGCTCTAGCGGGAGTATTTCAGATACGCAGTATTTT. Translation: CASSSGSISDTQYF. This chain links TRBV7-9 with TRBJ2-3; 10 positions match TRBD2. Germline V gives CDR1 SEHNR, CDR2 FQNEAQ (reference sequence). The CDR3 contains 14 residues. V was clipped by 8 bases and J by 4 bases; unmatched bases: 6. The variable domain in full, completed from reference TRBV7-9 and TRBJ2-3, reads DTGVSQNPRHKITKRGQNVTFRCDPISEHNRLYWYRQTLGQGPEFLTYFQNEAQLEKSRLLSDRFSAERPKGSFSTLEIQRTEQGDSAMYLCASSSGSISDTQYFGPGTRLTVL.

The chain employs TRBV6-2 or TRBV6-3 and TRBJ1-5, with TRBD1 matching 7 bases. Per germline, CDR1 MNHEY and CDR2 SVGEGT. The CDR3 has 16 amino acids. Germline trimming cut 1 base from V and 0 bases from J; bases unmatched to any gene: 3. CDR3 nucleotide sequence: TGTGCCAGCAGTTACTTGACAGGGATTAGCAATCAGCCCCAGCATTTT. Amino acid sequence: CASSYLTGISNQPQHF.

CDR3 sequence: CSASDIRSYEQYF. The DNA for the CDR3 is TGCAGCGCCTCGGACATTCGCTCCTACGAGCAGTACTTC. The rearrangement joins TRBV29-1 to TRBJ2-7, with TRBD1 as a possible D gene (5 bases). Trimming took off 7 bases at V and 0 bases at J, with 13 bases between the two ends. This CDR3 is built from 13 residues. Germline CDR1 and CDR2: SQVTM and ANQGSEA.

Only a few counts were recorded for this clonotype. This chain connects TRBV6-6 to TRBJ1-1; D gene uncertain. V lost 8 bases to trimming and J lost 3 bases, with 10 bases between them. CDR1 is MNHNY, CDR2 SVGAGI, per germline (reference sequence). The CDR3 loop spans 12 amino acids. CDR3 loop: CASRSRDTEAFF. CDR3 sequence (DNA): TGTGCCAGCCGCAGTCGGGACACTGAAGCTTTCTTT.

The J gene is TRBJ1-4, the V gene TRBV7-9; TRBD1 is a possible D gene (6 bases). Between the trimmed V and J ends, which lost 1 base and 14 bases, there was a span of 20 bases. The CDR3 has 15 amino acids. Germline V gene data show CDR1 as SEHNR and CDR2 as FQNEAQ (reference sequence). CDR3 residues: CASSLGGQRAPLLFF. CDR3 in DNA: TGTGCCAGCAGCTTAGGAGGACAGAGGGCGCCTTTGCTGTTTTTT.

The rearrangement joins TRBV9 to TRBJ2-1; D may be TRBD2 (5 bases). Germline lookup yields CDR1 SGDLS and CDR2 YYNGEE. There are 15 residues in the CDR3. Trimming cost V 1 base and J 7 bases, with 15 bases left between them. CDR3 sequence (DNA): TGTGCCAGCAGCGTACTAGCAACTTCCCCGAATGAGCAGTTCTTC. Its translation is CASSVLATSPNEQFF.

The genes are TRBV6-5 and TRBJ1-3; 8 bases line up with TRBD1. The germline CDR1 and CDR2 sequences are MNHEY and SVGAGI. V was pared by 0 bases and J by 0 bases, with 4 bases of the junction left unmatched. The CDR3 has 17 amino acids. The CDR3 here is CASSYSQGALSGNTIYF. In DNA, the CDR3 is TGTGCCAGCAGTTACTCTCAGGGGGCTCTCTCTGGAAACACCATATATTTT.

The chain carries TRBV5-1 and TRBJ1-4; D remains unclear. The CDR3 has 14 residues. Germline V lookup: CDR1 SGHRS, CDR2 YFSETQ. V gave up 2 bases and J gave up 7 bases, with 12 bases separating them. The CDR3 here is CASSLNTWGEKLFF. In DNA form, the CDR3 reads TGCGCCAGCAGCTTAAACACCTGGGGTGAAAAACTGTTTTTT. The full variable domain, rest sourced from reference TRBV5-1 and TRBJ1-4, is KAGVTQTPRYLIKTRGQQVTLSCSPISGHRSVSWYQQTPGQGLQFLFEYFSETQRNKGNFPGRFSGRQFSNSRSEMNVSTLELGDSALYLCASSLNTWGEKLFFGSGTQLSVL.

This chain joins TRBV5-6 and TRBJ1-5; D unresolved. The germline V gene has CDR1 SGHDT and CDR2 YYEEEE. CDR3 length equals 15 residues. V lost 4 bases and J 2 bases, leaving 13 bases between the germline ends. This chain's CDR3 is CASSARGWGNQPQHF. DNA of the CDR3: TGTGCCAGCAGCGCTCGGGGATGGGGCAATCAGCCCCAGCATTTT.

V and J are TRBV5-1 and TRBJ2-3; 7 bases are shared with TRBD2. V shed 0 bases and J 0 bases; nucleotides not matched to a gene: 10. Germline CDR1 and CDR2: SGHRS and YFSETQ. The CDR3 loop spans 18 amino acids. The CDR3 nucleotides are TGCGCCAGCAGCTTGGCCACCGTACTAGCGCCTAGCACAGATACGCAGTATTTT. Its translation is CASSLATVLAPSTDTQYF.

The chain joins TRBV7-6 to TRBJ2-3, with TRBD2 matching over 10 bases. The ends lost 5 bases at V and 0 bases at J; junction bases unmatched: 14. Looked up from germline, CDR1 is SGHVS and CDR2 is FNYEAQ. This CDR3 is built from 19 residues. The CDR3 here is CASSLNLAGVGDSTDTQYF. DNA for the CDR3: TGTGCCAGCAGCCTGAATCTAGCGGGAGTTGGGGATAGCACAGATACGCAGTATTTT.

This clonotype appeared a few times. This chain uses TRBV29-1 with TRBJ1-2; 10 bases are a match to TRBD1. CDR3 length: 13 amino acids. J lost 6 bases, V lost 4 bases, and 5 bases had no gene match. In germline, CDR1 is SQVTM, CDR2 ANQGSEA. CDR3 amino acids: CSVARGQGDGYTF. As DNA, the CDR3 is TGCAGCGTTGCTAGAGGACAGGGGGATGGCTACACCTTC.

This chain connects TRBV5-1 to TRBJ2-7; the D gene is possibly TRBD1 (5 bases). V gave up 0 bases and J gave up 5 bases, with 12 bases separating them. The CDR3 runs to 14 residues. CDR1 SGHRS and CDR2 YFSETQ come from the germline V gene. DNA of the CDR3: TGCGCCAGCAGCTTGGTACAAGGGGCGAACGAGCAGTACTTC. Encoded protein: CASSLVQGANEQYF.

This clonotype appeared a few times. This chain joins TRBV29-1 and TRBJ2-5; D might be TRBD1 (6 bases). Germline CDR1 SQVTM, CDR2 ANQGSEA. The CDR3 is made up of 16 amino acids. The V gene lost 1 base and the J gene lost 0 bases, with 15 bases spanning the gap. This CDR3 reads CSVEGSTGLYQETQYF. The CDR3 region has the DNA TGCAGCGTTGAAGGTTCCACAGGGCTCTACCAAGAGACCCAGTACTTC.

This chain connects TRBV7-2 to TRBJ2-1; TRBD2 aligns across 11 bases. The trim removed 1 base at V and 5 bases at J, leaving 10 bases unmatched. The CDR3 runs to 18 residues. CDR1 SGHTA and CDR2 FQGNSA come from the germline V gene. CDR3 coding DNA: TGTGCCAGCAGCTTAGGGCAACCCGGGACTAGCGGACACAATGAGCAGTTCTTC. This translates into CASSLGQPGTSGHNEQFF. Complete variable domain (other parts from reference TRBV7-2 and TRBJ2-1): GAGVSQSPSNKVTEKGKDVELRCDPISGHTALYWYRQSLGQGLEFLIYFQGNSAPDKSGLPSDRFSAERTGGSVSTLTIQRTQQEDSAVYLCASSLGQPGTSGHNEQFFGPGTRLTVL.

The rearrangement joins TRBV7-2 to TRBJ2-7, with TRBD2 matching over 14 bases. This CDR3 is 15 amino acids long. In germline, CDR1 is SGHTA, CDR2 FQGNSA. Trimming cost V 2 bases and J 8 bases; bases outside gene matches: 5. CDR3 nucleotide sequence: TGTGCCAGCAGCTTAACGGGACTAGCGGGAGATAAGCAGTACGTC. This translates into CASSLTGLAGDKQYV.

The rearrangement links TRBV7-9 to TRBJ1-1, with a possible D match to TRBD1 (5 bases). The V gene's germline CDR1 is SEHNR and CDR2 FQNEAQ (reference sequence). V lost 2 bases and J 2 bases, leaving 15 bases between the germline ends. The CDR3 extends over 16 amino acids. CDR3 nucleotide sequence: TGTGCCAGCAGCTTAACCAGGGTGGGAAAAAACACTGAAGCTTTCTTT. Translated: CASSLTRVGKNTEAFF.

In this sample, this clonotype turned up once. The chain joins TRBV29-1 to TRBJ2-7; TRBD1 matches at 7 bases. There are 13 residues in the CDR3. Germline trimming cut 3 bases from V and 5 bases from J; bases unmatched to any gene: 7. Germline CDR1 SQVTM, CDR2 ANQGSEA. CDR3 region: CSVEWDSTHEQYF. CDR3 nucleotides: TGCAGCGTTGAGTGGGACAGTACTCACGAGCAGTACTTC.

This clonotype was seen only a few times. The CDR3 nucleotides are TGCGCCAGCAGTCGTACAGGGGAGAACACCGGGGAGCTGTTTTTT. Amino acids: CASSRTGENTGELFF. The rearrangement uses TRBV5-1 and TRBJ2-2, with 7 bases lining up with TRBD1. Germline lookup yields CDR1 SGHRS and CDR2 YFSETQ. Trimming at V came to 5 bases and at J to 1 base, leaving 5 bases not matched to a gene. The CDR3 spans 15 residues.

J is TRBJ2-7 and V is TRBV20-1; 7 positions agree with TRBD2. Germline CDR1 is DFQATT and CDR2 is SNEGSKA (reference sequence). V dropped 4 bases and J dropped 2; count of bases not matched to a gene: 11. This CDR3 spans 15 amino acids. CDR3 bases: TGCAGTGCTACTGCAGCGGGACCCCGAACCTACGAGCAGTACTTC. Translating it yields CSATAAGPRTYEQYF.

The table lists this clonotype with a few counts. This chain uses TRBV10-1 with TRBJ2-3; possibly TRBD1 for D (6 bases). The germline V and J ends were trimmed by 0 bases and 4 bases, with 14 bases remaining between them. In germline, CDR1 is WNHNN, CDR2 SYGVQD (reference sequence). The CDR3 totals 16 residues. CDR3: CASSESPGVLPDTQYF. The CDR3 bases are TGCGCCAGCAGTGAGTCGCCAGGGGTACTTCCAGATACGCAGTATTTT.

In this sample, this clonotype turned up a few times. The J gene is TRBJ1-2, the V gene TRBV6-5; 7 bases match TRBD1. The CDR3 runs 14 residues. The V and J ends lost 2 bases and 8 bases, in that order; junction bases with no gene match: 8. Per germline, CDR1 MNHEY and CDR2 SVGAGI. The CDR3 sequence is CASSYDRVTRGYTF. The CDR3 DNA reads TGTGCCAGCAGTTACGACAGGGTGACTAGGGGCTACACCTTC.

CDR3 coding DNA: TGTGCCAGCAGTGATGGTGGAACTCGCAATCAGCCCCAGCATTTT. Translating gives CASSDGGTRNQPQHF. The chain uses TRBV2 and TRBJ1-5; D is unresolved. The CDR3 loop spans 15 amino acids. In germline, CDR1 is SNHLY, CDR2 FYNNEI. Trimming stripped 3 bases from V and 2 bases from J, with 11 bases between.

The CDR3 nucleotides read TGTGCCAGCAGCTTAGCAGCGGGCCAAGAGCTCCCTAGCACAGATACGCAGTATTTT. Residues: CASSLAAGQELPSTDTQYF. This chain connects TRBV7-6 to TRBJ2-3; D may be TRBD2 (6 bases). Germline values: CDR1 SGHVS, CDR2 FNYEAQ. V lost 0 bases, J lost 0 bases, and 19 bases lay in between. This CDR3 has 19 residues. Variable domain in full (rest from reference TRBV7-6 and TRBJ2-3): GAGVSQSPRYKVTKRGQDVALRCDPISGHVSLYWYRQALGQGPEFLTYFNYEAQQDKSGLPNDRFSAERPEGSISTLTIQRTEQRDSAMYRCASSLAAGQELPSTDTQYFGPGTRLTVL.

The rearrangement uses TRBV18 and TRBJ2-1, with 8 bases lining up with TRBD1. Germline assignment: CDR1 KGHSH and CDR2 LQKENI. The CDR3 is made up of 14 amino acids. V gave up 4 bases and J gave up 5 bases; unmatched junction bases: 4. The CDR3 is CASSRQGTNNEQFF. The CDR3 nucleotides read TGTGCCAGCTCACGACAGGGGACAAACAATGAGCAGTTCTTC.

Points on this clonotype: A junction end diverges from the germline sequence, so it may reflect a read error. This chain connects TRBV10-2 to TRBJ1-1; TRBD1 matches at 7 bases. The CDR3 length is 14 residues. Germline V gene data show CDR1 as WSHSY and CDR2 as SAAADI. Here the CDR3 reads CASSLRGVNTAAFF. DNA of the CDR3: TGCGCCAGCAGTCTCAGGGGGGTGAACACTGCAGCTTTCTTT.

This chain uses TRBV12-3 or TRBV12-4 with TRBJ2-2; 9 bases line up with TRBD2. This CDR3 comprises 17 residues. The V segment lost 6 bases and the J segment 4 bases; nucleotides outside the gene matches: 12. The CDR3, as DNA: TGTGCCAGCAGGGGGGGATTGACTAGCGGAGTCACCGGGGAGCTGTTTTTT. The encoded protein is CASRGGLTSGVTGELFF.

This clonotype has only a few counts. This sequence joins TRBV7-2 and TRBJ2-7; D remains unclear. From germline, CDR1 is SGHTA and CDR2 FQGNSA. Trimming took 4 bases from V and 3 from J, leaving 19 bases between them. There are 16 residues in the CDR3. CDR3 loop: CASSSPPGLPDYEQYF. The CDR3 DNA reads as TGTGCCAGCAGCTCCCCCCCGGGCCTGCCAGACTACGAGCAGTACTTC. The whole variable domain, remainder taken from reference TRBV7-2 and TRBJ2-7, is GAGVSQSPSNKVTEKGKDVELRCDPISGHTALYWYRQSLGQGLEFLIYFQGNSAPDKSGLPSDRFSAERTGGSVSTLTIQRTQQEDSAVYLCASSSPPGLPDYEQYFGPGTRLTVT.

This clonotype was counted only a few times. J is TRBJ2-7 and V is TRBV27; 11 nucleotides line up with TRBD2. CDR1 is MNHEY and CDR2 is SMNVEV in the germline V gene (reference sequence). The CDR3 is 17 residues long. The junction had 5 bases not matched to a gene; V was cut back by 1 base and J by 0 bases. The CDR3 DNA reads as TGTGCCAGCAGTTTATTGGACACTAGCGGGAGCTCCTACGAGCAGTACTTC. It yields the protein CASSLLDTSGSSYEQYF.